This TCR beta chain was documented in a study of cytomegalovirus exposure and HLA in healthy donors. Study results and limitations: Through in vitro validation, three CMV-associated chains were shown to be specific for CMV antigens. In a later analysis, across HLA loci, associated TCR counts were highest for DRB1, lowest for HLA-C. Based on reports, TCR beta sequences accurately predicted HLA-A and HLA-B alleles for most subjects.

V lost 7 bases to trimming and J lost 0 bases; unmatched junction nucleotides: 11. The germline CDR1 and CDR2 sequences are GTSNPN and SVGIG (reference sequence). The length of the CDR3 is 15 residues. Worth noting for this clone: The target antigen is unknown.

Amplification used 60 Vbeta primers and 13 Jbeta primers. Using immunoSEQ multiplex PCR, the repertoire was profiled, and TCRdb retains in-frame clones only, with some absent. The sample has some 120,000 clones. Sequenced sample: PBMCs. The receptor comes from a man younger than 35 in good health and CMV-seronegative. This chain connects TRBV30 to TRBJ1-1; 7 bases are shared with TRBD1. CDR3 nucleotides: TGTGCCTACGTTATAAACAGGGGTATGAACACTGAAGCTTTCTTT. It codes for CAYVINRGMNTEAFF.